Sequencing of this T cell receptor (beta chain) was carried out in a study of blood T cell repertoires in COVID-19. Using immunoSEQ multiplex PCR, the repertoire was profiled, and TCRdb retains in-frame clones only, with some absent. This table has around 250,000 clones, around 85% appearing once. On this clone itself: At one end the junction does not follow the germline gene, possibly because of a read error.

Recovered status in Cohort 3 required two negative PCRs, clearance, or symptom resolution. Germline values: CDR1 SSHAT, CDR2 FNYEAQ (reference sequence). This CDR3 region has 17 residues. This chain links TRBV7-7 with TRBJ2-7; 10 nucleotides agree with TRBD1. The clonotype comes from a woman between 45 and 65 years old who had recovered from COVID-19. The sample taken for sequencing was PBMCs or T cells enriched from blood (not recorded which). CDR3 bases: TGTGCTAGCAGCCGGGGACAGGGGTCCGCCAGTACCTACGAGCAGTACTTC. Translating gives CASSRGQGSASTYEQYF.